Here is one TCR beta chain with its context. This sample was taken from a study of long-term antiretroviral therapy in people with HIV. The germline gives CDR1 LNHDA, CDR2 SQIVND (reference sequence). The CDR3 consists of 14 residues. V gave up 5 bases and J gave up 0 bases, with 5 bases separating them. The assay, immunoSEQ v3.0, was run at survey level. Sequencing was performed with immunoSEQ multiplex PCR; in TCRdb, only in-frame clones are kept and a portion is missing. The repertoire includes 21,000 or so clones, about 80% of them detected once, and roughly 4.5% sits in the top ten. This chain uses TRBV19 with TRBJ2-6; D is uncertain. The source of this sequence is a man between 18 and 35 years old with HIV. This specimen consisted of unsorted PBMCs, obtained 0.5 years after starting antiretroviral therapy. This CDR3 is CASSYNSGANVLTF. For the CDR3, the DNA is TGTGCCAGTAGTTACAACTCTGGGGCCAACGTCCTGACTTTC. The variable domain in full, completed from reference TRBV19 and TRBJ2-6, reads DGGITQSPKYLFRKEGQNVTLSCEQNLNHDAMYWYRQDPGQGLRLIYYSQIVNDFQKGDIAEGYSVSREKKESFPLTVTSAQKNPTAFYLCASSYNSGANVLTFGAGSRLTVL.